Detailed here is one T cell receptor (beta chain). Its antigen is still unknown. Donors counted as nominally healthy when sampled, yet unrecorded immune exposures were likely. This entry comes from a study of cytomegalovirus exposure and HLA in healthy donors. General study findings and limits: It was confirmed in vitro that a few of the CMV-associated chains were specific for CMV antigens. Based on reports, TCR beta sequences accurately predicted HLA-A and HLA-B alleles for most subjects.

In germline, CDR1 is MNHEY, CDR2 SVGAGI. The V end was cut by 6 bases, the J end by 4 bases, with 12 bases between. The CDR3 spans 13 residues. PCR amplification relied on 60 Vbeta primers (plus 13 Jbeta primers). Profiling relied on immunoSEQ multiplex PCR, and the TCRdb table lists in-frame clones only, not all of them. The sample lists 200,000 or so clones, over 75% occurring once. Sequenced: PBMCs. This sequence originates from a boy aged 2 to 10 in good health and CMV-seronegative. The J gene is TRBJ1-2, the V gene TRBV6-5, with D perhaps matching TRBD1 (5 bases). DNA of the CDR3: TGTGCCAGCAGGCCAGGGACTGCCTATGGCTACACCTTC. Its protein is CASRPGTAYGYTF.